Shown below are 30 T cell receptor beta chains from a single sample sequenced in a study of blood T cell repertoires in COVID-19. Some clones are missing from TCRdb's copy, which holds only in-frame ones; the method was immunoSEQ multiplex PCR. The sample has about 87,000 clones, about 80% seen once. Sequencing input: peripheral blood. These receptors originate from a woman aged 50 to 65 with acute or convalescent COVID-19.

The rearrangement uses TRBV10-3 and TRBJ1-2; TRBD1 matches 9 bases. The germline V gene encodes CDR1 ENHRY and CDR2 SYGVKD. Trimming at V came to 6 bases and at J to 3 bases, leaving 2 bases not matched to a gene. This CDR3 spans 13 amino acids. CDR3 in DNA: TGTGCCATCAGCCGGACAGGGGACTATGGCTACACCTTC. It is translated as CAISRTGDYGYTF.

The CDR3 coding sequence is TGTGCCAGCAGCACACAGGGGACCAACACTGAAGCTTTCTTT. Protein product: CASSTQGTNTEAFF. The rearrangement uses TRBV7-2 and TRBJ1-1, with 7 bases matching TRBD1. Germline-derived CDR1 and CDR2 are SGHTA and FQGNSA. V was pared by 5 bases and J by 2 bases, with 5 bases of the junction left unmatched. This CDR3 is built from 14 residues.

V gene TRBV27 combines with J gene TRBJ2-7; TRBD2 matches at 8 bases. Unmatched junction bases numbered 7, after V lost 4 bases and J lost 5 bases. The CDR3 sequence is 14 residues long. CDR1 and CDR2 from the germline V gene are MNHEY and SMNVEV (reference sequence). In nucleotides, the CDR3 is TGTGCCAGCAGTTCGCGCGGGGGGCCGGACGAGCAGTACTTC. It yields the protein CASSSRGGPDEQYF.

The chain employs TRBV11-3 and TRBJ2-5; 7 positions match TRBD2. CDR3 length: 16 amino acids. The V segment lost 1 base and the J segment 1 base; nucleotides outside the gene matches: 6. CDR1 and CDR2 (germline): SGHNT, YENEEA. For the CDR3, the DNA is TGTGCCAGCAGCTTAGGAACGGGGGGTTCCCAAGAGACCCAGTACTTC. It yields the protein CASSLGTGGSQETQYF.

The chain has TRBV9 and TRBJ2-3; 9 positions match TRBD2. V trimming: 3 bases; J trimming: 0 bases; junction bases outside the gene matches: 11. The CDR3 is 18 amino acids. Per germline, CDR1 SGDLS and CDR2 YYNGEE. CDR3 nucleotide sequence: TGTGCCAGCAGCGCCCGACTGAGCGGGGGGCTTAGCACAGATACGCAGTATTTT. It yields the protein CASSARLSGGLSTDTQYF.

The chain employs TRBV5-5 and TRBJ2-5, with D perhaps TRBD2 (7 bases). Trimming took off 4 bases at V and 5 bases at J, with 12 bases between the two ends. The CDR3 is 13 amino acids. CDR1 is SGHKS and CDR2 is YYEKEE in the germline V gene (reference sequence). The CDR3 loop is CASSRGAAETQYF. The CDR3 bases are TGTGCCAGCAGCCGGGGGGCAGCGGAGACCCAGTACTTC.

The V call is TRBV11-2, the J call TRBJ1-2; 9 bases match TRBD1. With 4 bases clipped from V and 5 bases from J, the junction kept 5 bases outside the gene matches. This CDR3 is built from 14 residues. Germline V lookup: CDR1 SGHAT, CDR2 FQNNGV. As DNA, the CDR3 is TGTGCCAGCAGCTACGGGACAGGGAAATATGGCTACACCTTC. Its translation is CASSYGTGKYGYTF.

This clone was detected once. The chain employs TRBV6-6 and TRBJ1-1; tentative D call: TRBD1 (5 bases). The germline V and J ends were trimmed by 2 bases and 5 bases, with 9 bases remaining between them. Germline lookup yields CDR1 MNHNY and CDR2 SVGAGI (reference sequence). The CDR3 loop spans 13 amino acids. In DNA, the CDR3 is TGTGCCAGCAGTTACACGGGGGGAACTGAAGCTTTCTTT. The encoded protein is CASSYTGGTEAFF.

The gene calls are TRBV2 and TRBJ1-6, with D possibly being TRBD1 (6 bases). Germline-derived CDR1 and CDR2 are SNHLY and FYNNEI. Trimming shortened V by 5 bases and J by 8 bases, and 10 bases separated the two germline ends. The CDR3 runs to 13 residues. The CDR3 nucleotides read TGTGCCAGCAGTAACTACAGGGATTCACCCCTCCACTTT. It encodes CASSNYRDSPLHF.

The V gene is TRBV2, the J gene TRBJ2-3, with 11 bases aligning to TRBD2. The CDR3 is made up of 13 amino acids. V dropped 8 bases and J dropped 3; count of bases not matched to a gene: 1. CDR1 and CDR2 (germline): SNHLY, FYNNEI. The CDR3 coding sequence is TGTGCCAGCCGGACTAGCGGGACAGATACGCAGTATTTT. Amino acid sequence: CASRTSGTDTQYF.

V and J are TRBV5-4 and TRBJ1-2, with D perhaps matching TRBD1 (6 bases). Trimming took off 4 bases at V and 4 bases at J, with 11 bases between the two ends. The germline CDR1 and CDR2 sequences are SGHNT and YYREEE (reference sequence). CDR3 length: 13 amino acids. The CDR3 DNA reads TGTGCCAGCAGCCTACAGGGTACCTATGGCTACACCTTC. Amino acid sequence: CASSLQGTYGYTF.

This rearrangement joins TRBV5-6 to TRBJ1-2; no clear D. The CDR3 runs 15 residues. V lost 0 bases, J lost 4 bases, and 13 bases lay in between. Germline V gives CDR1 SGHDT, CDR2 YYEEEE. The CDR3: CASSLGEALGYGYTF. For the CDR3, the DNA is TGTGCCAGCAGCTTGGGGGAGGCCCTTGGCTATGGCTACACCTTC.

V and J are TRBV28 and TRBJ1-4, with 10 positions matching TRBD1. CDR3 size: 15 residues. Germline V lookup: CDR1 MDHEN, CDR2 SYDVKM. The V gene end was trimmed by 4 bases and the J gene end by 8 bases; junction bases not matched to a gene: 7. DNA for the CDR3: TGTGCCAGCAGTTACCCGACAGGGGGCCTAGAAAAACTGTTTTTT. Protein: CASSYPTGGLEKLFF.

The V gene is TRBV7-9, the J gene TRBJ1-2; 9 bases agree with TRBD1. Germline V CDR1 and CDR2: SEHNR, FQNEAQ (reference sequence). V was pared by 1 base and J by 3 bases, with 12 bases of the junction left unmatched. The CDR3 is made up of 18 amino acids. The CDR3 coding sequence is TGTGCCAGCAGCTTAGGAGGACAGGGGTTATGGGGGCACTATGGCTACACCTTC. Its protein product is CASSLGGQGLWGHYGYTF.

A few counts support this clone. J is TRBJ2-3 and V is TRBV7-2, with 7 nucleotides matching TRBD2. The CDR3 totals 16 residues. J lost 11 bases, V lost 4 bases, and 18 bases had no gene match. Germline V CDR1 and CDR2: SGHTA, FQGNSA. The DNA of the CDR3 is TGTGCCAGCAGCTCCGAGGGCGGGGGTTTAGCGTTGGGGCAGTATTTT. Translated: CASSSEGGGLALGQYF. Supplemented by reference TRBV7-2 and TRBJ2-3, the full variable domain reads GAGVSQSPSNKVTEKGKDVELRCDPISGHTALYWYRQSLGQGLEFLIYFQGNSAPDKSGLPSDRFSAERTGGSVSTLTIQRTQQEDSAVYLCASSSEGGGLALGQYFGPGTRLTVL.

The CDR3 region is CASSPTGVSEQFF. The CDR3 DNA reads as TGTGCCAGCAGCCCGACCGGAGTCAGTGAGCAGTTCTTC. The chain combines TRBV14 with TRBJ2-1; D is unresolved. V gave up 4 bases and J gave up 9 bases, with 13 bases separating them. This CDR3 comprises 13 residues. CDR1 is SGHDN and CDR2 is FVKESK in the germline V gene.

CDR3 region: CASSIDRNRGYTF. DNA of the CDR3: TGTGCCAGCAGCATAGACAGGAATCGAGGCTACACCTTC. This chain connects TRBV12-3 or TRBV12-4 to TRBJ1-2; tentative D call: TRBD1 (6 bases). V lost 6 bases and J 8 bases, leaving 16 bases between the germline ends. The CDR3 spans 13 residues.

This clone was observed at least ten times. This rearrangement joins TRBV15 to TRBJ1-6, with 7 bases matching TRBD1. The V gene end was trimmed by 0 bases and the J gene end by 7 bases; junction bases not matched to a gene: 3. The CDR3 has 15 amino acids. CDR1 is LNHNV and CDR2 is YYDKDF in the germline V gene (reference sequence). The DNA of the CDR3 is TGTGCCACCAGCAGAGACCGACAGGGAAATTCACCCCTCCACTTT. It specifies CATSRDRQGNSPLHF.

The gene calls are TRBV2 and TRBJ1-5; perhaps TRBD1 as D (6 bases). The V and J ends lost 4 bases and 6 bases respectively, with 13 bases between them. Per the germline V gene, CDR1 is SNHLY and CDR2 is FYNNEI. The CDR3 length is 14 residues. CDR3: CASSGGRGFQPQHF. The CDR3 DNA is TGTGCCAGCAGTGGAGGCAGGGGCTTTCAGCCCCAGCATTTT. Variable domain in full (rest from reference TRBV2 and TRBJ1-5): EPEVTQTPSHQVTQMGQEVILRCVPISNHLYFYWYRQILGQKVEFLVSFYNNEISEKSEIFDDQFSVERPDGSNFTLKIRSTKLEDSAMYFCASSGGRGFQPQHFGDGTRLSIL.

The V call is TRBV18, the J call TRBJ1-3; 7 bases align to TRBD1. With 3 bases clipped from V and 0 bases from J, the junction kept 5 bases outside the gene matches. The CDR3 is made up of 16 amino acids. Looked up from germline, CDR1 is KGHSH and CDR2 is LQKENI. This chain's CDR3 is CASSPGQPSSGNTIYF. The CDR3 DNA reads TGTGCCAGCTCACCGGGACAGCCGAGCTCTGGAAACACCATATATTTT.

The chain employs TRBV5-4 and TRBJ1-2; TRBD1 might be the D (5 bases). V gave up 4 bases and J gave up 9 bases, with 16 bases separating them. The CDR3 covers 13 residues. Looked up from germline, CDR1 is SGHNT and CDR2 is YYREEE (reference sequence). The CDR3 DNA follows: TGTGCCAGCAGCCCCGTCGGGGGTAGCAGCTACACCTTC. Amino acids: CASSPVGGSSYTF.

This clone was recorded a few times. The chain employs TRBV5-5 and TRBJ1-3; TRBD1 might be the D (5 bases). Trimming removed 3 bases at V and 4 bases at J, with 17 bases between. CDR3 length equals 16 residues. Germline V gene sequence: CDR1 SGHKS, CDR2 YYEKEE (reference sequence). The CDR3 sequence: CASSSEIRGVGNTIYF. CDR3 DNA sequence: TGTGCCAGCAGCTCAGAAATAAGGGGCGTCGGAAACACCATATATTTT.

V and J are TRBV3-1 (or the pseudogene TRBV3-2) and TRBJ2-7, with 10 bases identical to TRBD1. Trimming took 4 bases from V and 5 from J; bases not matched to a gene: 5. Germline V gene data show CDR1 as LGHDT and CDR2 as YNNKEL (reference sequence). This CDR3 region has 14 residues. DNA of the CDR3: TGTGCCAGCAGCCCTCGGACAGGGGGACACGAGCAGTACTTC. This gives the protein CASSPRTGGHEQYF.

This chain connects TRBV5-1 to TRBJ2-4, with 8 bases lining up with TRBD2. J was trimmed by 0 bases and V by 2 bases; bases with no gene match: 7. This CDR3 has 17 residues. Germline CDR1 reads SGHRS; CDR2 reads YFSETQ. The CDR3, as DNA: TGCGCCAGCAGCTTTACTAGCGGCATGCTAGCCAAAAACATTCAGTACTTC. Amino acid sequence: CASSFTSGMLAKNIQYF. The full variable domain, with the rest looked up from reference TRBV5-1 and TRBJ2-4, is KAGVTQTPRYLIKTRGQQVTLSCSPISGHRSVSWYQQTPGQGLQFLFEYFSETQRNKGNFPGRFSGRQFSNSRSEMNVSTLELGDSALYLCASSFTSGMLAKNIQYFGAGTRLSVL.

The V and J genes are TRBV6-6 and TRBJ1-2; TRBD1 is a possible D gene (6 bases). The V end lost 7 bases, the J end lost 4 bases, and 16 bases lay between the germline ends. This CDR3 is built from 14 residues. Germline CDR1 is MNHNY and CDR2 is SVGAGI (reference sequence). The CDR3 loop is CASTTASQGYGYTF. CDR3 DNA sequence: TGTGCCAGCACCACGGCTTCACAGGGCTATGGCTACACCTTC.

Here the CDR3 reads CASSGLAGESQFF. The CDR3 DNA is TGCGCCAGCAGTGGACTAGCGGGGGAGTCGCAGTTCTTC. The V gene is TRBV10-1, the J gene TRBJ2-1, with 12 bases lining up with TRBD2. Germline assignment: CDR1 WNHNN and CDR2 SYGVQD (reference sequence). The CDR3 contains 13 residues. The junction had 4 bases not matched to a gene; V was cut back by 4 bases and J by 12 bases.

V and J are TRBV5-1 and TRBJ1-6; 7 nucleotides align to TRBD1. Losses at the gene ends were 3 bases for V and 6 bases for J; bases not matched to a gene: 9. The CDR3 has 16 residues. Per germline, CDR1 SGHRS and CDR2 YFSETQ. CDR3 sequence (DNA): TGCGCCAGCAGCTACATGACAGGGCGGACTAATTCACCCCTCCACTTT. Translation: CASSYMTGRTNSPLHF.

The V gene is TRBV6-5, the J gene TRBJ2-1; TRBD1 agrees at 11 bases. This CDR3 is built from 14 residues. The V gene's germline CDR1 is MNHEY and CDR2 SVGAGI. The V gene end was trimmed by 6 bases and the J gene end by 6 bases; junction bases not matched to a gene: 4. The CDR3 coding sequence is TGTGCCAGCAGCCGGGACAGGGGGAGCAATGAGCAGTTCTTC. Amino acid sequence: CASSRDRGSNEQFF.

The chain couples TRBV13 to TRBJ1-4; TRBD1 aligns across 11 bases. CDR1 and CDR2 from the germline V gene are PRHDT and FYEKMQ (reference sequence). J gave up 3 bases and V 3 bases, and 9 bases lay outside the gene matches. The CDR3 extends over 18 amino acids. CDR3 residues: CASSLTGTGGPANEKLFF. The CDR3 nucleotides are TGTGCCAGCAGCTTGACCGGGACAGGGGGGCCGGCTAATGAAAAACTGTTTTTT. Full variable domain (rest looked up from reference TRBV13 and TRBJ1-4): AAGVIQSPRHLIKEKRETATLKCYPIPRHDTVYWYQQGPGQDPQFLISFYEKMQSDKGSIPDRFSAQQFSDYHSELNMSSLELGDSALYFCASSLTGTGGPANEKLFFGSGTQLSVL.

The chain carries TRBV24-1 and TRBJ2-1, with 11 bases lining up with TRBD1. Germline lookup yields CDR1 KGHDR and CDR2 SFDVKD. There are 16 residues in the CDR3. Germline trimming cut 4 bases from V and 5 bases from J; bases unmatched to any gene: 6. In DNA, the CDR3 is TGTGCCACCAGTGACCCTGGGACAGGGGGGGACAATGAGCAGTTCTTC. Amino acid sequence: CATSDPGTGGDNEQFF.